The TCR beta chain under discussion was sequenced for a study of blood T cell repertoires in COVID-19. In the study overall: In each case, the material was cDNA or gDNA derived from T cells, B-cell-depleted T cells, or PBMCs.

The CDR3 extends over 13 amino acids. The ends were cut back, 5 bases at V and 6 bases at J, with 12 bases in the middle. Measured with immunoSEQ multiplex PCR; TCRdb has only the in-frame clones, and not every one. The sample carries some 120,000 clones, 84% recorded once. This TCR was sampled from a woman aged 25 to 39 who had recovered from COVID-19. The chain links TRBV12-3 or TRBV12-4 to TRBJ2-3; D is perhaps TRBD2 (5 bases). The sample comprised peripheral blood. The CDR3: CASSPLGGDTQYF. CDR3 DNA sequence: TGTGCCAGCAGTCCCCTGGGCGGGGATACGCAGTATTTT.